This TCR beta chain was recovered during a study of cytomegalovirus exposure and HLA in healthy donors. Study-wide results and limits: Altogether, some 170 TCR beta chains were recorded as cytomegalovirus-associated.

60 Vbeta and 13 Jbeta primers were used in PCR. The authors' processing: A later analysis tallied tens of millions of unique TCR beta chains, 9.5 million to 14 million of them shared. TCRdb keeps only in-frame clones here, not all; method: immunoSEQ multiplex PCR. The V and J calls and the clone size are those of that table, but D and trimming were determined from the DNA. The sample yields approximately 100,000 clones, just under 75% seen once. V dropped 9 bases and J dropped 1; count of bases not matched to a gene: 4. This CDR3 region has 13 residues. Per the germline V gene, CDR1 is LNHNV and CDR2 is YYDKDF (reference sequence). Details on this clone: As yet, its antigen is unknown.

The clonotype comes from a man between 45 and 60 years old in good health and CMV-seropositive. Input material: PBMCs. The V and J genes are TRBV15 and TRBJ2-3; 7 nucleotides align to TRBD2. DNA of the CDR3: TGTGCCACTCAGCGGGGCCGCACAGATACGCAGTATTTT. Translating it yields CATQRGRTDTQYF.